The 24 T cell receptor beta chains presented below share a single source sample, sequenced in a study of blood T cell repertoires in COVID-19. Libraries were prepared by immunoSEQ multiplex PCR; TCRdb keeps only in-frame clonotypes and omits some of them. This sample has 150,000 to 200,000 clones, with approximately 83% found just once. The specimen sequenced was peripheral blood. The receptors originated from a man aged 70-80 years who had recovered from COVID-19.

This clone was counted at least ten times. The rearrangement links TRBV6-5 to TRBJ1-2; 9 bases map to TRBD1. V was pared by 8 bases and J by 8 bases, with 9 bases of the junction left unmatched. Germline lookup yields CDR1 MNHEY and CDR2 SVGAGI. The CDR3 totals 13 residues. CDR3 bases: TGTGCCAGCTGGGGACAGGACAGGGGCGGCTACACCTTC. Translation: CASWGQDRGGYTF.

In this sample, this clone turned up once. The chain recombines TRBV20-1 with TRBJ2-3; 10 nucleotides match TRBD2. The ends lost 3 bases at V and 6 bases at J; junction bases unmatched: 6. This CDR3 has 14 residues. Germline V lookup: CDR1 DFQATT, CDR2 SNEGSKA (reference sequence). The CDR3 here is CSASPSGRWDTQYF. DNA of the CDR3: TGCAGTGCTAGTCCTAGCGGGAGATGGGATACGCAGTATTTT.

The rearrangement links TRBV7-2 to TRBJ1-1; D is ambiguous. V was pared by 1 base and J by 3 bases, with 12 bases between. The V gene's germline CDR1 is SGHTA and CDR2 FQGNSA. CDR3 size: 15 residues. CDR3 loop: CASSLVGGTDTEAFF. The CDR3 DNA reads TGTGCCAGCAGCTTAGTCGGCGGTACGGACACTGAAGCTTTCTTT.

This clone occurred a few times. The chain combines TRBV11-2 with TRBJ2-7; D unclear. The germline gives CDR1 SGHAT, CDR2 FQNNGV. The CDR3 is 14 residues long. Trimming cost V 0 bases and J 2 bases, with 8 bases left between them. CDR3 residues: CASSLDLAAYEQYF. As DNA, the CDR3 is TGTGCCAGCAGCTTAGATTTGGCGGCCTACGAGCAGTACTTC.

The chain employs TRBV5-5 and TRBJ2-1, with a tentative D call TRBD1 (6 bases). The germline V gene has CDR1 SGHKS and CDR2 YYEKEE (reference sequence). V was shortened by 4 bases and J by 0 bases, with 17 bases between the two germline ends. CDR3 length: 17 amino acids. The CDR3 coding sequence is TGTGCCAGCAGCGGTGGTTGGGGGCAAGTCTCCTACAATGAGCAGTTCTTC. Protein sequence: CASSGGWGQVSYNEQFF.

CDR3 in DNA: TGCGCCAGCAGCGAAACTAGCGGAAGCTCCTACAATGAGCAGTTCTTC. Translated: CASSETSGSSYNEQFF. V and J are TRBV5-1 and TRBJ2-1, with TRBD2 identical over 8 bases. The CDR3 totals 16 residues. Germline CDR1 reads SGHRS; CDR2 reads YFSETQ. Unmatched junction bases numbered 6, after V lost 4 bases and J lost 0 bases.

The count of this clone is one. The chain combines TRBV7-2 with TRBJ2-1; perhaps TRBD2 as D (7 bases). V was trimmed by 5 bases and J by 8 bases, leaving 16 bases between them. The CDR3 is 14 amino acids. In germline, CDR1 is SGHTA, CDR2 FQGNSA. The CDR3 DNA reads as TGTGCCAGCAGCCCCGGAGGGGGGGAGGATGAGCAGTTCTTC. Amino acid sequence: CASSPGGGEDEQFF.

V gene TRBV3-1 (or the pseudogene TRBV3-2) combines with J gene TRBJ1-3; 8 bases agree with TRBD1. The CDR3 consists of 18 residues. Unmatched junction bases numbered 8, after V lost 1 base and J lost 0 bases. The germline V gene has CDR1 LGHDT and CDR2 YNNKEL (reference sequence). The CDR3 loop reads CASSQVIQGGTSGNTIYF. In DNA form, the CDR3 reads TGTGCCAGCAGCCAAGTGATACAGGGGGGGACCTCTGGAAACACCATATATTTT.

The CDR3 loop reads CSVEIQGWGQYF. The CDR3 nucleotides are TGCAGCGTTGAAATACAGGGATGGGGGCAGTACTTC. The V and J genes are TRBV29-1 and TRBJ2-7; D is possibly TRBD1 (6 bases). The CDR3 runs 12 residues. V dropped 2 bases and J dropped 9 bases, with 14 bases sitting between them. Germline CDR1 SQVTM, CDR2 ANQGSEA.

This clone was observed a handful of times. J is TRBJ2-2 and V is TRBV28, with D unclear. V lost 7 bases and J lost 4, with 10 bases in between. Germline V lookup: CDR1 MDHEN, CDR2 SYDVKM. There are 13 residues in the CDR3. DNA for the CDR3: TGTGCCAGCACTGGCCCTGGCACCGGGGAGCTGTTTTTT. Translating it yields CASTGPGTGELFF.

This clone was observed a few times. The chain employs TRBV15 and TRBJ2-1; 8 positions match TRBD1. CDR1 is LNHNV, CDR2 YYDKDF, per germline (reference sequence). This CDR3 region has 16 residues. V shed 5 bases, J shed 7 bases, and the junction held 13 bases outside the gene matches. The CDR3 bases are TGTGCCACCAGCCTATACCAGGGGGCGGATGGGAATGAGCAGTTCTTC. Protein: CATSLYQGADGNEQFF.

The rearrangement joins TRBV6-6 to TRBJ1-1; 9 bases align to TRBD1. Trimming cost V 0 bases and J 4 bases; bases outside gene matches: 3. The CDR3 is made up of 15 amino acids. Germline-derived CDR1 and CDR2 are MNHNY and SVGAGI (reference sequence). In DNA form, the CDR3 reads TGTGCCAGCAGTTACTCACCGGGACAGGGCACTGAAGCTTTCTTT. Residues: CASSYSPGQGTEAFF.

The rearrangement joins TRBV2 to TRBJ2-5, with 8 nucleotides matching TRBD2. Per germline, CDR1 SNHLY and CDR2 FYNNEI. The junction had 1 base not matched to a gene; V was cut back by 5 bases and J by 2 bases. This CDR3 comprises 13 residues. CDR3 in DNA: TGTGCCAGCAGTTCTAGCGGGCAAGAGACCCAGTACTTC. This codes for CASSSSGQETQYF. Complete variable domain (other parts from reference TRBV2 and TRBJ2-5): EPEVTQTPSHQVTQMGQEVILRCVPISNHLYFYWYRQILGQKVEFLVSFYNNEISEKSEIFDDQFSVERPDGSNFTLKIRSTKLEDSAMYFCASSSSGQETQYFGPGTRLLVL.

This sequence joins TRBV27 and TRBJ2-1, with 10 bases fitting TRBD2. Germline V gene data show CDR1 as MNHEY and CDR2 as SMNVEV (reference sequence). The CDR3 spans 19 residues. With V trimmed by 5 bases and J by 9 bases, 22 bases remained unmatched. The CDR3 protein is CASSPDTQRLAGGGGEQFF. The CDR3 region has the DNA TGTGCCAGCAGTCCAGATACCCAAAGACTAGCGGGTGGGGGTGGTGAGCAGTTCTTC.

This clone is a singleton in its sample. The chain carries TRBV6-4 and TRBJ2-2, with D hard to call. Germline V gives CDR1 MRHNA, CDR2 SNTAGT. The CDR3 is 16 residues long. V was clipped by 3 bases and J by 0 bases, with 11 bases between them. The chain's CDR3 is CASSERNSPNTGELFF. The CDR3, as DNA: TGTGCCAGCAGTGAGAGAAACAGTCCGAACACCGGGGAGCTGTTTTTT.

CDR3 in amino acids: CASSQDMEGSSEAFF. CDR3 sequence (DNA): TGTGCCAGCAGCCAAGATATGGAGGGGAGCTCTGAAGCTTTCTTT. V is TRBV4-2 and J is TRBJ1-1, with D possibly being TRBD1 (5 bases). Germline V gene lookup returns CDR1 LGHNA and CDR2 YNFKEQ. The CDR3 sequence is 15 residues long. The V and J ends lost 0 bases and 6 bases respectively, with 14 bases between them.

This clone appeared many times. V is TRBV3-1 (or the pseudogene TRBV3-2) and J is TRBJ1-2; weak D call: TRBD1 (5 bases). The CDR3 spans 16 residues. V was trimmed by 1 base and J by 4 bases, leaving 16 bases between them. Germline assignment: CDR1 LGHDT and CDR2 YNNKEL (reference sequence). The CDR3 loop is CASSQGFSSGAYGYTF. The CDR3, as DNA: TGTGCCAGCAGCCAAGGCTTTAGTAGCGGGGCCTATGGCTACACCTTC.

The chain links TRBV18 to TRBJ2-1; 11 bases match TRBD2. Germline CDR1 is KGHSH and CDR2 is LQKENI. The CDR3 is made up of 19 amino acids. V was pared by 6 bases and J by 8 bases, with 21 bases of the junction left unmatched. The CDR3 DNA is TGTGCCAGCTCTAGGGGAGGACAGGGGCGACTAGCGGGAAGGCATGAGCAGTTCTTC. Translating gives CASSRGGQGRLAGRHEQFF.

This chain links TRBV4-1 with TRBJ1-3, with a possible D match to TRBD1 (5 bases). This CDR3 spans 16 amino acids. Per germline, CDR1 MGHRA and CDR2 YSYEKL. V was shortened by 3 bases and J by 0 bases, with 12 bases between the two germline ends. The CDR3 DNA reads as TGCGCCAGCAGCCAGGACCGGACAAGCTCTGGAAACACCATATATTTT. Translated, it gives CASSQDRTSSGNTIYF.

This clone was seen only once. The chain links TRBV19 to TRBJ2-3, with 10 bases identical to TRBD1. The germline gives CDR1 LNHDA, CDR2 SQIVND (reference sequence). The ends lost 6 bases at V and 2 bases at J; junction bases unmatched: 2. The CDR3 extends over 14 amino acids. The CDR3 loop reads CASRGQGLTDTQYF. The CDR3, as DNA: TGTGCCAGTAGGGGACAGGGGCTCACAGATACGCAGTATTTT.

The genes are TRBV5-1 and TRBJ1-4, with D perhaps TRBD1 (5 bases). CDR3 length: 15 amino acids. Germline CDR1 SGHRS, CDR2 YFSETQ. V was clipped by 4 bases and J by 0 bases, with 10 bases between them. The CDR3 DNA reads TGCGCCAGCAGCATACAGGATTCAACTAATGAAAAACTGTTTTTT. Its protein product is CASSIQDSTNEKLFF.

The CDR3 bases are TGTGCCAGCAGTTACAGGGCTAGCCCGCAGTTCTTC. It translates to CASSYRASPQFF. The rearrangement joins TRBV6-2 or TRBV6-3 to TRBJ2-1; D possibly corresponds to TRBD2 (5 bases). Germline V lookup: CDR1 MNHEY, CDR2 SVGEGT. With 2 bases removed from V and 12 bases from J, the gap between germline ends came to 11 bases. This CDR3 comprises 12 residues.

In this sample, this clone turned up a few times. This rearrangement joins TRBV7-9 to TRBJ2-7, with TRBD1 matching over 10 bases. Germline values: CDR1 SEHNR, CDR2 FQNEAQ (reference sequence). The ends lost 5 bases at V and 4 bases at J; junction bases unmatched: 5. CDR3 length: 14 residues. The CDR3 loop is CASSPRQGAYEQYF. DNA of the CDR3: TGTGCCAGCAGCCCGAGACAGGGGGCTTACGAGCAGTACTTC.

This clone was picked up a small number of times. The chain recombines TRBV28 with TRBJ2-7; 7 bases align to TRBD2. With 6 bases clipped from V and 1 base from J, the junction kept 9 bases outside the gene matches. The germline gives CDR1 MDHEN, CDR2 SYDVKM. The CDR3 runs to 15 residues. CDR3 loop: CASSPGLGPSYEQYF. CDR3 DNA: TGTGCCAGCAGCCCTGGACTAGGGCCTTCCTACGAGCAGTACTTC.